This T cell receptor beta chain was found in a study of T cells in Graves' hyperthyroidism and ophthalmopathy. Study summary: The authors collected peripheral blood at initial diagnosis, before any treatment.

Uncontrolled infection, other autoimmune disease, pregnancy or lactation led to exclusion. Diagnosis relied on clinical symptoms, serum thyroxine and TRAb, thyroid ultrasound and orbital computed tomography. There are a few counts of this clonotype. The antigen remains undetermined. Germline values: CDR1 SEHNR, CDR2 FQNEAQ (reference sequence). This CDR3 comprises 15 residues. With 4 bases clipped from V and 5 bases from J, the junction kept 7 bases outside the gene matches. TCR beta CDR3 region amplification was performed from RNA transcripts. A first-round RT-PCR of the TCR CDR3 used the HTBI primer set. TCRdb itself ran the multiplex PCR reads through MiXCR, one entry per CDR3 protein. Of roughly 250,000 distinct CDR3 sequences in the sample, approximately 23% were seen once. General study findings and limits: Among thyroid clonotypes expanded above 0.001, most also appeared in blood.

Sequenced input: blood. The chain combines TRBV7-9 with TRBJ2-1, with 8 bases aligning to TRBD2. This sequence originates from a man aged 30-40 years with Graves' ophthalmopathy. The CDR3 nucleotides read TGTGCCAGCAGCTCTCGGGGGGGACCACACAATGAGCAGTTCTTC. Protein product: CASSSRGGPHNEQFF.